This entry lists 30 T cell receptor beta chains sequenced from one sample in a study of T cells after yellow fever vaccination. Each CDR3 protein is one row after TCRdb ran MiXCR on the 5' RACE reads. The table records about 240,000 distinct CDR3 sequences, 6.9% of them present only once. The sequenced sample was CD4+ T cells sorted from PBMCs, obtained 15 days after the yellow fever booster vaccination. The receptor source for this set is a man aged 25 to 40 who received the YFV17D yellow fever vaccine.

This clonotype was seen at least ten times. The V gene is TRBV20-1, the J gene TRBJ2-5; TRBD2 is a possible D gene (6 bases). The V end lost 0 bases, the J end lost 7 bases, and 15 bases lay between the germline ends. CDR1 is DFQATT, CDR2 SNEGSKA, per germline (reference sequence). The CDR3 sequence is 14 residues long. The CDR3 sequence: CSARDRGRRATQYF. For the CDR3, the DNA is TGCAGTGCTAGAGATCGGGGGAGGAGGGCGACCCAGTACTTC.

This clonotype was observed at least ten times. The chain is built from TRBV29-1 and TRBJ2-7, with no clear D. Trimming removed 6 bases from V and 6 bases from J, with 24 bases in between. CDR3 length: 15 residues. Germline V gives CDR1 SQVTM, CDR2 ANQGSEA. The CDR3 coding sequence is TGCAGCGTACAACGGACCTACGGCCGGTCGGTCGAGCAGTACTTC. This sequence encodes CSVQRTYGRSVEQYF.

This chain connects TRBV9 to TRBJ2-1; 8 positions agree with TRBD2. Germline loops: CDR1 SGDLS, CDR2 YYNGEE. The CDR3 contains 17 residues. V shed 0 bases and J 5 bases; nucleotides not matched to a gene: 10. The chain's CDR3 is CASSVGGRAGANNEQFF. CDR3 DNA sequence: TGTGCCAGCAGCGTAGGTGGGAGAGCGGGAGCCAACAATGAGCAGTTCTTC.

Only a few counts were recorded for this clonotype. V and J are TRBV6-5 and TRBJ1-6, with 10 bases matching TRBD1. Germline V gene data show CDR1 as MNHEY and CDR2 as SVGAGI. With V trimmed by 4 bases and J by 6 bases, 3 bases remained unmatched. The CDR3 length is 15 residues. The chain's CDR3 is CASSSRDRGNSPLHF. The CDR3, as DNA: TGTGCCAGCAGTTCCAGGGACAGGGGTAATTCACCCCTCCACTTT.

This clonotype was recorded a few times. The CDR3 here is CASSLNTRGDTQYF. DNA of the CDR3: TGTGCCAGCAGCTTAAACACAAGGGGAGATACGCAGTATTTT. The chain recombines TRBV7-6 with TRBJ2-3; TRBD1 is a possible D gene (5 bases). The V and J ends lost 2 bases and 5 bases respectively, with 11 bases between them. Germline CDR1 is SGHVS and CDR2 is FNYEAQ. This CDR3 region has 14 residues.

This chain connects TRBV20-1 to TRBJ2-7; 7 bases are a match to TRBD2. Germline loops: CDR1 DFQATT, CDR2 SNEGSKA (reference sequence). J lost 2 bases, V lost 1 base, and 5 bases had no gene match. The CDR3 has 14 amino acids. CDR3 nucleotides: TGCAGTGCTAGAGTAGGGGACTATGCCTACGAGCAGTACTTC. It translates to CSARVGDYAYEQYF.

This clonotype was counted at least ten times. The rearrangement links TRBV12-3 or TRBV12-4 to TRBJ2-3; D is uncertain. V lost 8 bases to trimming and J lost 4 bases, with 13 bases between them. The CDR3 runs 13 residues. CDR3 nucleotide sequence: TGTGCCAGCTGTCCAGGAGAGGCAGATACGCAGTATTTT. It specifies CASCPGEADTQYF.

This clonotype came up many times. This chain uses TRBV29-1 with TRBJ2-1, with no clear D. Germline V gene data show CDR1 as SQVTM and CDR2 as ANQGSEA. The CDR3 sequence is 11 residues long. The V and J ends lost 0 bases and 7 bases respectively, with 4 bases between them. CDR3 sequence: CSVEELNEQFF. The CDR3 DNA sequence: TGCAGCGTTGAAGAATTGAATGAGCAGTTCTTC.

This clonotype was recorded many times. The V gene is TRBV7-9, the J gene TRBJ2-7; D is undetermined. From germline, CDR1 is SEHNR and CDR2 FQNEAQ (reference sequence). Trimming shortened V by 2 bases and J by 2 bases, and 10 bases separated the two germline ends. The CDR3 consists of 14 residues. CDR3 sequence (DNA): TGTGCCAGCAGCTTAACAACAAGGACCTACGAGCAGTACTTC. This encodes CASSLTTRTYEQYF.

This clonotype was observed a few times. The J gene is TRBJ2-2, the V gene TRBV7-9; the D call may be TRBD1 or TRBD2 (5 bases each). CDR1 is SEHNR, CDR2 FQNEAQ, per germline (reference sequence). CDR3 size: 16 residues. V was clipped by 5 bases and J by 4 bases, with 17 bases between them. CDR3 protein: CASSTSGTESTGELFF. The DNA for the CDR3 is TGTGCCAGCAGCACATCCGGGACCGAATCCACCGGGGAGCTGTTTTTT.

This clonotype was counted a few times. CDR3 bases: TGTGCCAGCAGGGCCCTAGACAATGAGCAGTTCTTC. Protein: CASRALDNEQFF. This chain uses TRBV2 with TRBJ2-1; D gene uncertain. The CDR3 runs to 12 residues. Per germline, CDR1 SNHLY and CDR2 FYNNEI. Trimming stripped 6 bases from V and 5 bases from J, with 8 bases between.

In its sample, this clonotype was seen a few times. The chain couples TRBV12-5 to TRBJ1-1; 7 nucleotides line up with TRBD1. CDR1 is LGHNT and CDR2 is FRNRAP in the germline V gene. The CDR3 totals 13 residues. The trim removed 0 bases at V and 7 bases at J, leaving 2 bases unmatched. CDR3 in DNA: TGTGCTAGTGGTTTGGTCGGACAGGTTGAAGCTTTCTTT. Translation: CASGLVGQVEAFF. Full variable domain (remainder filled in from reference TRBV12-5 and TRBJ1-1): DARVTQTPRHKVTEMGQEVTMRCQPILGHNTVFWYRQTMMQGLELLAYFRNRAPLDDSGMPKDRFSAEMPDATLATLKIQPSEPRDSAVYFCASGLVGQVEAFFGQGTRLTVV.

This clonotype was seen repeatedly, ten times or more. The V and J genes are TRBV6-2 or TRBV6-3 and TRBJ2-7; 9 bases are a match to TRBD2. Germline assignment: CDR1 MNHEY and CDR2 SVGEGT. The CDR3 runs to 15 residues. V lost 7 bases, J lost 9 bases, and 16 bases stayed unmatched. CDR3: CASTGAGSGSLWQYF. CDR3 DNA: TGTGCCAGCACCGGGGCCGGTAGCGGGAGTCTCTGGCAGTACTTC.

This clonotype has a handful of counts. The rearrangement joins TRBV7-3 to TRBJ2-1, with 10 nucleotides matching TRBD2. Germline-derived CDR1 and CDR2 are SGHTA and FQGTGA. CDR3 length: 15 amino acids. Trimming at V came to 5 bases and at J to 5 bases, leaving 6 bases not matched to a gene. Written as DNA, the CDR3 is TGTGCCAGCAGCCAGCAGGGACTAGCGAACAATGAGCAGTTCTTC. This encodes CASSQQGLANNEQFF.

This clonotype was recorded at least ten times. This chain uses TRBV6-1 with TRBJ2-3, with TRBD2 identical over 7 bases. Germline V gene sequence: CDR1 MNHNS, CDR2 SASEGT. V shed 6 bases, J shed 3 bases, and the junction held 18 bases outside the gene matches. The length of the CDR3 is 18 residues. CDR3 residues: CASRTYRGSGIGTDTQYF. The CDR3 nucleotides are TGTGCCAGCAGAACATACCGGGGGAGCGGGATAGGAACAGATACGCAGTATTTT.

This clonotype was counted at least ten times. This chain connects TRBV24-1 to TRBJ2-3; 7 nucleotides align to TRBD2. There are 15 residues in the CDR3. With V trimmed by 2 bases and J by 2 bases, 3 bases remained unmatched. CDR1 and CDR2 from the germline V gene are KGHDR and SFDVKD. This CDR3 reads CATSDSGTITDTQYF. The CDR3 DNA reads TGTGCCACCAGTGATTCCGGGACTATCACAGATACGCAGTATTTT.

This clonotype was detected only a few times. The V call is TRBV9, the J call TRBJ1-4; tentatively, D is TRBD1 (5 bases). CDR1 and CDR2 from the germline V gene are SGDLS and YYNGEE. This CDR3 comprises 13 residues. The V end lost 3 bases, the J end lost 10 bases, and 13 bases lay between the germline ends. CDR3 protein: CASSGLTGSKLFF. The DNA of the CDR3 is TGTGCCAGCAGCGGACTTACAGGTTCAAAACTGTTTTTT.

This clonotype has just a few counts. The gene calls are TRBV20-1 and TRBJ2-7; 8 nucleotides agree with TRBD2. V shed 2 bases and J 4 bases; nucleotides not matched to a gene: 7. The CDR3 contains 14 residues. CDR1 DFQATT and CDR2 SNEGSKA come from the germline V gene (reference sequence). The CDR3 protein is CSARKAGDIYEQYF. DNA of the CDR3: TGCAGTGCTAGAAAAGCGGGGGACATATACGAGCAGTACTTC.

This clonotype was seen at least ten times. The chain has TRBV28 and TRBJ2-2; perhaps TRBD2 as D (6 bases). V was shortened by 7 bases and J by 4 bases, with 13 bases between the two germline ends. The CDR3 extends over 14 amino acids. CDR1 and CDR2 (germline): MDHEN, SYDVKM. The CDR3 loop is CASTFVSGTGELFF. DNA for the CDR3: TGTGCCAGCACTTTCGTTAGCGGCACCGGGGAGCTGTTTTTT. Supplemented by reference TRBV28 and TRBJ2-2, the full variable domain reads DVKVTQSSRYLVKRTGEKVFLECVQDMDHENMFWYRQDPGLGLRLIYFSYDVKMKEKGDIPEGYSVSREKKERFSLILESASTNQTSMYLCASTFVSGTGELFFGEGSRLTVL.

This clonotype was seen many times. This chain connects TRBV6-2 or TRBV6-3 to TRBJ2-2; maybe TRBD2 (6 bases). Trimming took 6 bases from V and 5 from J, leaving 13 bases between them. The germline V gene has CDR1 MNHEY and CDR2 SVGEGT. The CDR3 is 14 residues long. CDR3 residues: CASSRSGDTGELFF. The CDR3 DNA reads TGTGCCAGCAGCCGTTCGGGGGATACCGGGGAGCTGTTTTTT.

This clonotype was seen once. This chain links TRBV20-1 with TRBJ2-7; a weak D match, TRBD2 (6 bases). This CDR3 contains 14 residues. CDR1 is DFQATT, CDR2 SNEGSKA, per germline (reference sequence). V lost 3 bases to trimming and J lost 2 bases, with 14 bases between them. Written as DNA, the CDR3 is TGCAGTGCTAGTTCCGGGACGGGGGCCTACGAGCAGTACTTC. Amino acid sequence: CSASSGTGAYEQYF.

The chain has TRBV5-1 and TRBJ2-5; D remains unclear. Germline V gene lookup returns CDR1 SGHRS and CDR2 YFSETQ. This CDR3 contains 14 residues. V lost 2 bases, J lost 2 bases, and 10 bases lay in between. The CDR3 coding sequence is TGCGCCAGCAGCTTTAATAGGGATCAAGAGACCCAGTACTTC. Translating gives CASSFNRDQETQYF.

Remarks on this clonotype: A read error may account for a junction end that differs from germline. CDR3: CASSVAGGPVNEQFF. The CDR3 DNA follows: TGTGCCAGCAGCGTAGCGGGAGGGCCCGTCAATGAGCAGTTCTTC. The genes are TRBV7-9 and TRBJ2-1, with 11 bases that match TRBD2. CDR1 and CDR2 from the germline V gene are SEHNR and FQNEAQ (reference sequence). The CDR3 runs to 15 residues.

V and J are TRBV20-1 and TRBJ2-5; 9 bases fit TRBD2. CDR1 DFQATT and CDR2 SNEGSKA come from the germline V gene (reference sequence). The CDR3 has 16 residues. The V gene end was trimmed by 0 bases and the J gene end by 4 bases; junction bases not matched to a gene: 9. CDR3 protein: CSARDPGLASAETQYF. The CDR3 nucleotides are TGCAGTGCTAGAGATCCAGGACTAGCGAGCGCAGAGACCCAGTACTTC.

V and J are TRBV21-1 and TRBJ2-7; the table's D call, TRBD2, was not checked against the DNA. TRBV21-1 is assigned pseudogene status. CDR3 length equals 15 residues. CDR3 sequence (DNA): TGTGCCAGCAGCAAATCGACTAGCGGATCCTACGAGCAGTACTTC. It yields the protein CASSKSTSGSYEQYF.

This clonotype was counted a few times. V usage is TRBV5-6 and J usage is TRBJ2-1; no firm D call. CDR1 SGHDT and CDR2 YYEEEE come from the germline V gene. Trimming removed 7 bases from V and 8 bases from J, with 19 bases in between. This CDR3 has 14 amino acids. The CDR3 loop reads CASLLLSAVHEQFF. CDR3 nucleotide sequence: TGTGCCAGCCTACTCTTGAGCGCAGTGCATGAGCAGTTCTTC.

This clonotype was observed a few times. The gene calls are TRBV20-1 and TRBJ1-1, with 7 bases fitting TRBD1. Trimming took 5 bases from V and 5 from J; bases not matched to a gene: 14. Germline V gene sequence: CDR1 DFQATT, CDR2 SNEGSKA (reference sequence). The CDR3 is made up of 15 amino acids. The DNA of the CDR3 is TGCAGTGCTCCTCGGGGGACAGCTGGGGGTACTGAAGCTTTCTTT. Its protein is CSAPRGTAGGTEAFF.

This clonotype showed up many times. The chain combines TRBV20-1 with TRBJ2-1; D might be TRBD2 (6 bases). The CDR3 runs 14 residues. In germline, CDR1 is DFQATT, CDR2 SNEGSKA (reference sequence). V lost 0 bases and J lost 7, with 13 bases in between. The CDR3: CSARDLVGGNEQFF. The CDR3 region has the DNA TGCAGTGCTAGAGATCTCGTTGGGGGGAATGAGCAGTTCTTC.

This clonotype was seen just once. Given a much more abundant clone one base away, this may be a read error. J is TRBJ2-7 and V is TRBV6-2 or TRBV6-3; D possibly corresponds to TRBD1 (5 bases). Trimming removed 7 bases from V and 1 base from J, with 29 bases in between. The CDR3 totals 19 residues. The V gene's germline CDR1 is MNHEY and CDR2 SVGEGT. CDR3 nucleotide sequence: TGTGCCAGCATTTCGTTAACGGCCGGCTGGGGCAGAATATCCTACGAGCAGTACTTC. Translating gives CASISLTAGWGRISYEQYF.

This clonotype appeared many times. The chain carries TRBV20-1 and TRBJ2-7; TRBD1 or TRBD2 may be the D gene (5 bases each). The CDR3 length is 13 residues. With 4 bases removed from V and 2 bases from J, the gap between germline ends came to 12 bases. CDR1 is DFQATT and CDR2 is SNEGSKA in the germline V gene (reference sequence). CDR3 bases: TGCAGTGCTAAGGGGAGCATGACCTACGAGCAGTACTTC. Translation gives CSAKGSMTYEQYF.